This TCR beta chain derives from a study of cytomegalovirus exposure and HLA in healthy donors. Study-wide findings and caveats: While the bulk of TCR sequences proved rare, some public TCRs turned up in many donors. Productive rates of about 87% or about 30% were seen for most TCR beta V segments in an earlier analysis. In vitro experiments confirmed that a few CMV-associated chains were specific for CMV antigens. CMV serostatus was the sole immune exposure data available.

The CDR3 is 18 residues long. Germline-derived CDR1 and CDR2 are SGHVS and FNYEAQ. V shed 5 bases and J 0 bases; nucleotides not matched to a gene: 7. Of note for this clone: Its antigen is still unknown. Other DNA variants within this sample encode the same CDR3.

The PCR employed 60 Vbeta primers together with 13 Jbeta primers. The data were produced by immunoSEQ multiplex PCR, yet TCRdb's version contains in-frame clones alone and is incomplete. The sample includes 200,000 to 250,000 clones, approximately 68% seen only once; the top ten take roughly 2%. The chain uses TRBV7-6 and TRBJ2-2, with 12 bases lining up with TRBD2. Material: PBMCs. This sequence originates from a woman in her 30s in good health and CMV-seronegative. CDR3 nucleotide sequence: TGTGCCAGCAGCCTAGGGACTAGCGGGTCCGCGAACACCGGGGAGCTGTTTTTT. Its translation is CASSLGTSGSANTGELFF.